A single sample is the source of the 29 T cell receptor beta chains below, sequenced in a study of shared clonotypes between healthy human individuals. Profiled with immunoSEQ multiplex PCR; TCRdb holds only in-frame clones, not every one. The sample lists about 380,000 clones; approximately 97% were seen once. Sequenced: memory CD8+ T cells sorted from blood. Documented subset: CD45RO+ cells pooled with CCR7-negative TemRA cells. These receptor sequences come from a man aged 30-40 years in good health.

The gene calls are TRBV28 and TRBJ2-1; 13 bases line up with TRBD2. This CDR3 has 14 amino acids. J lost 9 bases, V lost 3 bases, and 2 bases had no gene match. Germline-derived CDR1 and CDR2 are MDHEN and SYDVKM. CDR3 sequence (DNA): TGTGCCAGCAGTTTTCGGACTAGCGGGAGTGAGCAGTTCTTC. This translates into CASSFRTSGSEQFF. Filled out from reference TRBV28 and TRBJ2-1, the complete variable domain reads DVKVTQSSRYLVKRTGEKVFLECVQDMDHENMFWYRQDPGLGLRLIYFSYDVKMKEKGDIPEGYSVSREKKERFSLILESASTNQTSMYLCASSFRTSGSEQFFGPGTRLTVL.

V usage is TRBV4-1 and J usage is TRBJ2-7, with D unresolved. CDR3 length: 14 residues. V was trimmed by 1 base and J by 0 bases, leaving 7 bases between them. Germline CDR1 MGHRA, CDR2 YSYEKL. The CDR3 reads CASSQGANSYEQYF. The CDR3 DNA reads as TGCGCCAGCAGCCAAGGCGCCAACTCCTACGAGCAGTACTTC.

V gene TRBV7-9 combines with J gene TRBJ2-3; 9 bases match TRBD1. The ends lost 8 bases at V and 1 base at J; junction bases unmatched: 7. The CDR3 extends over 15 amino acids. The germline V gene has CDR1 SEHNR and CDR2 FQNEAQ (reference sequence). CDR3 in amino acids: CASGGTGSGTDTQYF. CDR3 DNA sequence: TGTGCCAGCGGAGGGACAGGGTCGGGCACAGATACGCAGTATTTT.

The V gene is TRBV7-9, the J gene TRBJ1-2; 12 bases match TRBD1. Germline V CDR1 and CDR2: SEHNR, FQNEAQ (reference sequence). The CDR3 runs to 15 residues. With V trimmed by 5 bases and J by 4 bases, 5 bases remained unmatched. For the CDR3, the DNA is TGTGCCAGCAGCGAAGGGACAGGGGGCATCTATGGCTACACCTTC. It translates to CASSEGTGGIYGYTF.

CDR3 nucleotide sequence: TGCGCCAGCAGTCAGGGGGCTCTATCTAACGGATATTCCTACGAGCAGTACTTC. Its translation: CASSQGALSNGYSYEQYF. This rearrangement joins TRBV5-1 to TRBJ2-7; 8 nucleotides line up with TRBD1. After removal of 5 bases from V and 1 base from J, the junction contained 17 bases not matched to a gene. CDR1 is SGHRS and CDR2 is YFSETQ in the germline V gene. The CDR3 is made up of 18 amino acids. Full variable domain (outside the CDR3, taken from reference TRBV5-1 and TRBJ2-7): KAGVTQTPRYLIKTRGQQVTLSCSPISGHRSVSWYQQTPGQGLQFLFEYFSETQRNKGNFPGRFSGRQFSNSRSEMNVSTLELGDSALYLCASSQGALSNGYSYEQYFGPGTRLTVT.

V is TRBV7-9 and J is TRBJ2-7; 8 bases map to TRBD1. V was pared by 2 bases and J by 2 bases, with 11 bases of the junction left unmatched. There are 17 residues in the CDR3. Germline CDR1 and CDR2: SEHNR and FQNEAQ (reference sequence). Written as DNA, the CDR3 is TGTGCCAGCAGCTTATTAGGCCAGGGGGCCGCAACCTACGAGCAGTACTTC. Amino acid sequence: CASSLLGQGAATYEQYF.

This sequence joins TRBV18 and TRBJ1-3, with D unresolved. This CDR3 has 13 amino acids. With 3 bases removed from V and 0 bases from J, the gap between germline ends came to 3 bases. Germline-derived CDR1 and CDR2 are KGHSH and LQKENI. CDR3 in DNA: TGTGCCAGCTCACCCAACTCTGGAAACACCATATATTTT. As protein: CASSPNSGNTIYF. The whole variable domain, remainder taken from reference TRBV18 and TRBJ1-3, is NAGVMQNPRHLVRRRGQEARLRCSPMKGHSHVYWYRQLPEEGLKFMVYLQKENIIDESGMPKERFSAEFPKEGPSILRIQQVVRGDSAAYFCASSPNSGNTIYFGEGSWLTVV.

The chain joins TRBV27 to TRBJ2-7; D is unresolved. V lost 8 bases, J lost 3 bases, and 5 bases lay in between. The CDR3 is made up of 10 amino acids. From germline, CDR1 is MNHEY and CDR2 SMNVEV (reference sequence). In DNA form, the CDR3 reads TGTGCCAGCGGATTCTACGAGCAGTACTTC. Its protein is CASGFYEQYF.

V is TRBV11-2 and J is TRBJ2-1; 7 positions agree with TRBD1. J was trimmed by 6 bases and V by 4 bases; bases with no gene match: 15. The CDR3 covers 17 residues. Germline V gives CDR1 SGHAT, CDR2 FQNNGV. CDR3 sequence reads: CASSSSAGTEYFNEQFF. The CDR3 region has the DNA TGTGCCAGCAGCTCCTCAGCCGGGACAGAATACTTCAATGAGCAGTTCTTC.

The rearrangement links TRBV19 to TRBJ1-5; no reliable D call. Trimming stripped 3 bases from V and 2 bases from J, with 14 bases between. This CDR3 has 16 amino acids. Germline V gene sequence: CDR1 LNHDA, CDR2 SQIVND (reference sequence). The CDR3 reads CASSIEGRRGNQPQHF. As DNA, the CDR3 is TGTGCCAGTAGTATCGAAGGGAGGAGAGGCAATCAGCCCCAGCATTTT.

This chain joins TRBV6-6 and TRBJ2-3; 9 bases line up with TRBD2. V lost 6 bases, J lost 2 bases, and 6 bases stayed unmatched. Per germline, CDR1 MNHNY and CDR2 SVGAGI (reference sequence). The length of the CDR3 is 15 residues. In nucleotides, the CDR3 is TGTGCCAGCAGCTATGGACTAGCGAACACAGATACGCAGTATTTT. Its translation: CASSYGLANTDTQYF.

The chain combines TRBV14 with TRBJ1-1; D unresolved. The V end was cut by 1 base, the J end by 4 bases, with 16 bases between. Germline CDR1 reads SGHDN; CDR2 reads FVKESK. The CDR3 runs 16 residues. The CDR3 region has the DNA TGTGCCAGCAGCCAAGTGGTCTTGGGGATGGGCACTGAAGCTTTCTTT. Residues: CASSQVVLGMGTEAFF.

The chain employs TRBV9 and TRBJ2-5, with a tentative D call TRBD1 (6 bases). V lost 0 bases, J lost 5 bases, and 17 bases lay in between. This CDR3 is built from 16 residues. Germline CDR1 reads SGDLS; CDR2 reads YYNGEE. The chain's CDR3 is CASSVGKAGAGETQYF. CDR3 bases: TGTGCCAGCAGCGTAGGGAAGGCAGGGGCCGGGGAGACCCAGTACTTC.

This chain joins TRBV14 and TRBJ1-1; TRBD1 agrees at 9 bases. The CDR3 covers 17 residues. V lost 0 bases and J lost 0; bases outside the gene matches: 5. The germline V gene has CDR1 SGHDN and CDR2 FVKESK. CDR3 loop: CASSQDPGQGMNTEAFF. CDR3 nucleotides: TGTGCCAGCAGCCAAGACCCGGGACAGGGAATGAACACTGAAGCTTTCTTT.

The chain joins TRBV4-1 to TRBJ1-5; a possible D gene is TRBD1 (6 bases). CDR3 length: 17 residues. Germline loops: CDR1 MGHRA, CDR2 YSYEKL. Trimming cost V 6 bases and J 6 bases, with 24 bases left between them. CDR3 in DNA: TGCGCCAGCAGTTACCAGTTTCCTCAGGGGTTGGTTCAGCCCCAGCATTTT. Amino acid sequence: CASSYQFPQGLVQPQHF.

The chain joins TRBV9 to TRBJ1-3; D might be TRBD1 (5 bases). This CDR3 spans 15 amino acids. With 4 bases removed from V and 3 bases from J, the gap between germline ends came to 14 bases. CDR1 is SGDLS and CDR2 is YYNGEE in the germline V gene. The CDR3 DNA sequence: TGTGCCAGCAGCCCGTATCAGGGAGGTGGAAACACCATATATTTT. Its translation: CASSPYQGGGNTIYF.

The chain couples TRBV6-4 to TRBJ2-4; tentatively, D is TRBD1 (5 bases). This CDR3 spans 13 amino acids. Germline V gene sequence: CDR1 MRHNA, CDR2 SNTAGT. Trimming removed 0 bases at V and 7 bases at J, with 7 bases between. CDR3 loop: CASSDSRGNIQYF. The CDR3 DNA reads as TGTGCCAGCAGTGACTCAAGGGGCAACATTCAGTACTTC.

The chain uses TRBV7-9 and TRBJ2-2, with 8 bases aligning to TRBD1. This CDR3 is 15 amino acids long. Per germline, CDR1 SEHNR and CDR2 FQNEAQ (reference sequence). J was trimmed by 3 bases and V by 5 bases; bases with no gene match: 5. The CDR3 DNA sequence: TGTGCCAGCAGCCCTAGGGACAGGTACACCGGGGAGCTGTTTTTT. Its protein is CASSPRDRYTGELFF. Complete variable domain (other parts from reference TRBV7-9 and TRBJ2-2): DTGVSQNPRHKITKRGQNVTFRCDPISEHNRLYWYRQTLGQGPEFLTYFQNEAQLEKSRLLSDRFSAERPKGSFSTLEIQRTEQGDSAMYLCASSPRDRYTGELFFGEGSRLTVL.

The chain couples TRBV6-6 to TRBJ2-5; D unresolved. CDR3 length equals 16 residues. Germline CDR1 is MNHNY and CDR2 is SVGAGI (reference sequence). Trimming shortened V by 2 bases and J by 7 bases, and 20 bases separated the two germline ends. The CDR3 DNA is TGTGCCAGCAGTTACGGCTGGGGAAGGTCACCCGGGACCCAGTACTTC. It is translated as CASSYGWGRSPGTQYF.

This clone is a singleton in its sample. This chain connects TRBV5-6 to TRBJ2-3; 12 nucleotides match TRBD2. Losses at the gene ends were 3 bases for V and 6 bases for J; bases not matched to a gene: 11. This CDR3 region has 17 residues. Looked up from germline, CDR1 is SGHDT and CDR2 is YYEEEE. CDR3 bases: TGTGCCAGCAGCTCCCCTCTAGCGGGAGGGCCATGGGATACGCAGTATTTT. It yields the protein CASSSPLAGGPWDTQYF.

J is TRBJ1-4 and V is TRBV7-9; D call uncertain. The CDR3 is 14 amino acids. Germline V gene sequence: CDR1 SEHNR, CDR2 FQNEAQ (reference sequence). Trimming stripped 2 bases from V and 7 bases from J, with 11 bases between. The chain's CDR3 is CASSLIPIGEKLFF. The CDR3 coding sequence is TGTGCCAGCAGCTTAATCCCGATTGGTGAAAAACTGTTTTTT.

This chain links TRBV19 with TRBJ1-3; the D is unclear. V gave up 6 bases and J gave up 2 bases, with 2 bases separating them. Germline V gene lookup returns CDR1 LNHDA and CDR2 SQIVND (reference sequence). CDR3 length: 11 residues. Here the CDR3 reads CASSTGNTIYF. The CDR3 coding sequence is TGTGCCAGTAGCACTGGAAACACCATATATTTT.

This chain connects TRBV7-9 to TRBJ2-2; TRBD2 agrees at 10 bases. Germline lookup yields CDR1 SEHNR and CDR2 FQNEAQ (reference sequence). CDR3 size: 17 residues. V was clipped by 1 base and J by 4 bases; unmatched bases: 6. CDR3 bases: TGTGCCAGCAGCTTAGACAGGGGACTAGCGAGCACCGGGGAGCTGTTTTTT. Its protein is CASSLDRGLASTGELFF.

The CDR3 protein is CASSLGQAETQYF. The CDR3, as DNA: TGTGCCAGCAGCTTAGGACAGGCCGAGACCCAGTACTTC. The chain recombines TRBV7-2 with TRBJ2-5, with a tentative D call TRBD1 (6 bases). Germline V lookup: CDR1 SGHTA, CDR2 FQGNSA. V was trimmed by 1 base and J by 5 bases, leaving 8 bases between them. The CDR3 is 13 amino acids.

The V gene is TRBV6-1, the J gene TRBJ2-5; D may match TRBD1 or TRBD2 (5 bases each). Germline V gene data show CDR1 as MNHNS and CDR2 as SASEGT. Trimming cost V 4 bases and J 5 bases, with 17 bases left between them. This CDR3 comprises 15 residues. CDR3 DNA: TGTGCCAGCAGTGTGGGGCACCCTTCGGGGGAGACCCAGTACTTC. Translated: CASSVGHPSGETQYF.

The chain couples TRBV7-3 to TRBJ1-2, with D perhaps TRBD1 (5 bases). CDR1 is SGHTA, CDR2 FQGTGA, per germline. This CDR3 is 14 amino acids long. Trimming stripped 2 bases from V and 4 bases from J, with 11 bases between. The DNA for the CDR3 is TGTGCCAGCAGCTTAGACGGGACCTTCTATGGCTACACCTTC. Protein product: CASSLDGTFYGYTF.

This chain's CDR3 is CASSPRTVRNEKLFF. DNA of the CDR3: TGTGCCAGTAGCCCCCGGACGGTAAGAAATGAAAAACTGTTTTTT. The chain combines TRBV19 with TRBJ1-4, with D unclear. CDR1 and CDR2 (germline): LNHDA, SQIVND (reference sequence). V lost 6 bases and J 5 bases, leaving 16 bases between the germline ends. This CDR3 spans 15 amino acids.

This chain links TRBV5-1 with TRBJ1-4, with 11 nucleotides matching TRBD1. Germline V gene sequence: CDR1 SGHRS, CDR2 YFSETQ. The CDR3 has 14 amino acids. Trimming at V came to 5 bases and at J to 8 bases, leaving 5 bases not matched to a gene. The CDR3 coding sequence is TGCGCCAGCAGGAAACGGGACAGGGGGGAAAAACTGTTTTTT. It specifies CASRKRDRGEKLFF.

The chain couples TRBV4-2 to TRBJ2-1, with 9 bases identical to TRBD2. The germline V gene encodes CDR1 LGHNA and CDR2 YNFKEQ. Trimming removed 0 bases from V and 3 bases from J; junction bases left unmatched: 9. The CDR3 consists of 18 residues. CDR3 nucleotides: TGTGCCAGCAGCCAAGATCCCCCGACTAGCGGCTACTACAATGAGCAGTTCTTC. Protein sequence: CASSQDPPTSGYYNEQFF.